The T cell receptor beta chain described here comes from a study of graft-versus-host responses after intestinal transplantation. Germline V gene sequence: CDR1 MDHEN, CDR2 SYDVKM. The germline V and J ends were trimmed by 10 bases and 2 bases, with 20 bases remaining between them. This CDR3 is 15 amino acids long. Sequencing used immunoSEQ multiplex PCR; TCRdb keeps in-frame clones, though not all of them. Found here are about 20,000 clones, around nine tenths of them singletons; the top ten hold roughly 51%. Post-transplant bone marrow came from the posterior iliac crest or another site. With respect to this clone: Its antigen is not known. Other DNA sequences from this sample encode an identical CDR3 as well.

Broader study findings: GvH clones detected in recipient marrow included some appearing first in ileum or blood. Allografts carried high graft-versus-host to host-versus-graft clonal ratios in patients having graft-donor T cell macrochimerism.

The chain joins TRBV28 to TRBJ1-1; no firm D call. The source is a human patient who received an intestinal transplant, so some T cells may come from the graft donor. This specimen consisted of bone marrow, obtained about 130 days after transplant. The CDR3 loop reads CAILGRTARNTEAFF. In DNA, the CDR3 is TGTGCCATCCTGGGCCGTACGGCGAGAAACACTGAAGCTTTCTTT. Filled out from reference TRBV28 and TRBJ1-1, the complete variable domain reads DVKVTQSSRYLVKRTGEKVFLECVQDMDHENMFWYRQDPGLGLRLIYFSYDVKMKEKGDIPEGYSVSREKKERFSLILESASTNQTSMYLCAILGRTARNTEAFFGQGTRLTVV.